These 5 T cell receptor beta chains share one sample of origin, sequenced in a study of tumor and adjacent non-tumor tissue in lung cancer. The template was RNA from unsorted bulk tissue. Three rounds of nested PCR, following a modified ARM-PCR protocol, produced the TCRbeta library. One entry per CDR3 protein, called by TCRdb with MiXCR from the multiplex PCR reads. The profile shows tens of thousands of distinct CDR3 sequences, 65% to 75% of them singletons. The specimen was lung tumor tissue. The receptors stem from a man between 60 and 70 years old with non-small cell lung cancer.

Turning to this clonotype: This could be a read error, since a much larger clone is one nucleotide away. The CDR3 here is CVSRAGPRVNQPQHF. CDR3 sequence (DNA): TGTGTCAGCAGGGCGGGACCCAGGGTGAATCAGCCCCAGCATTTT. This chain uses TRBV28 with TRBJ1-5, with D possibly TRBD1 on 5 matching bases. This CDR3 region has 15 residues. The germline V gene has CDR1 MDHEN and CDR2 SYDVKM.

Worth noting for this clonotype: A much larger clone lies a single base off, so this may be a read error. The CDR3 region is CASTLSRSGIAKNIQYF. The CDR3, as DNA: TGTGCCAGCACTTTATCGCGTAGCGGGATAGCCAAAAACATTCAGTACTTC. The V and J genes are TRBV28 and TRBJ2-4; the match to TRBD2 covers 8 bases. Germline V gives CDR1 MDHEN, CDR2 SYDVKM. CDR3 size: 17 residues.

The chain joins TRBV20-1 to TRBJ2-3, with 11 bases identical to TRBD2. V dropped 1 base and J dropped 5; count of bases not matched to a gene: 8. CDR1 and CDR2 from the germline V gene are DFQATT and SNEGSKA (reference sequence). This CDR3 contains 16 residues. The CDR3 protein is CSARAKLAGVGDTQYF. The DNA for the CDR3 is TGCAGTGCTAGAGCTAAACTAGCGGGAGTCGGAGATACGCAGTATTTT.

This clonotype was detected many times. The genes are TRBV6-5 and TRBJ1-3; D is unclear. Trimming pared 0 bases from V and 1 base from J, leaving 10 bases between. CDR1 and CDR2 (germline): MNHEY, SVGAGI. This CDR3 has 16 residues. Written as DNA, the CDR3 is TGTGCCAGCAGTTACTCGGGCAGACCGTCTGGAAACACCATATATTTT. This encodes CASSYSGRPSGNTIYF.

V and J are TRBV10-3 and TRBJ1-1; no clear D. The CDR3 covers 15 residues. In germline, CDR1 is ENHRY, CDR2 SYGVKD. The germline V and J ends were trimmed by 6 bases and 3 bases, with 17 bases remaining between them. CDR3 DNA: TGTGCCATCAGGGGGTCCATCAGGTGTGACACTGAAGCTTTCTTT. It codes for CAIRGSIRCDTEAFF.